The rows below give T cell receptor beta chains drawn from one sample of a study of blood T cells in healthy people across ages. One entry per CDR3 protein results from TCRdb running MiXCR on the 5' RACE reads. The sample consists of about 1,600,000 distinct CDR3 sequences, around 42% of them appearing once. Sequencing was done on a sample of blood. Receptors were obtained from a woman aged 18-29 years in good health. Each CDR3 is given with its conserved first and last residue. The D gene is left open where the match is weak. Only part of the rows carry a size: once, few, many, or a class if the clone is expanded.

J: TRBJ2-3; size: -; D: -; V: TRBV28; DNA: TGTGCCAGCAGTTTTGGTGGCCAGGGGACAGATACGCAGTATTTT; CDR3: CASSFGGQGTDTQYF
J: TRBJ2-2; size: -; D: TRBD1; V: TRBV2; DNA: TGTGCCAGCAAGCGGATACAGGGGGCTGGGACCGGGGAGCTGTTTTTT; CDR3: CASKRIQGAGTGELFF
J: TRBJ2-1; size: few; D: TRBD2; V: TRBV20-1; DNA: TGCAGTGCTAGAGATTGGGCTAGCGGTGGAAATGAGCAGTTCTTC; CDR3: CSARDWASGGNEQFF
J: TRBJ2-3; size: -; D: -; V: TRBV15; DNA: TGTGCCACCAGCAGGATTGAACCCCAAGGCACAGATACGCAGTATTTT; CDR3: CATSRIEPQGTDTQYF
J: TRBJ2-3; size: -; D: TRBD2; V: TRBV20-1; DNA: TGCAGCGGTGACGGGGGGGCTGCGGATACGCAGTATTTT; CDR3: CSGDGGAADTQYF
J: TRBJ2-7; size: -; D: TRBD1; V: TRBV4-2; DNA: TGTGCCAGCAGCCAAGCCGGGACAGGGGCTGGCGAGCAGTACTTC; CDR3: CASSQAGTGAGEQYF
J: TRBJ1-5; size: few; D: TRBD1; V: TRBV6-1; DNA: TGTGCCAGCAGTGAAGAAGGGGACAGGGGACGCCAGCCCCAGCATTTT; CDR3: CASSEEGDRGRQPQHF
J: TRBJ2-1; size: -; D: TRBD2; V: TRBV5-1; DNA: TGCGCCAACTCGTCCGGGACTAGCTTTGTCAGGCAGTTCTTC; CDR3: CANSSGTSFVRQFF
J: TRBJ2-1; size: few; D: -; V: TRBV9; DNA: TGTGCCAGCAGCCCCGCGAATAGCGCGTACTACAATGAGCAGTTCTTC; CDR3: CASSPANSAYYNEQFF
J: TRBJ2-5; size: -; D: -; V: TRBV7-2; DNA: TGTGCCAGCAGCTTATATCGGGGCAGGGGAGAGACCCAGTACTTC; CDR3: CASSLYRGRGETQYF
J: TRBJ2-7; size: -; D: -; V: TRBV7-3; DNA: TGTGCCAGCAGCTTAAAACCGGGCGCCTACGAGCAGTACTTC; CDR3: CASSLKPGAYEQYF
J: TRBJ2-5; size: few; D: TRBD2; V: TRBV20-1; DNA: TGCAGTGCTAGCCCTTTTAGCGGGGGCAGGGAAGAGACCCAGTACTTC; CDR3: CSASPFSGGREETQYF
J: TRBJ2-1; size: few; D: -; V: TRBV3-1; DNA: TGTGCCAGCAGCCAAGATACGGGCTCCTACAATGAGCAGTTCTTC; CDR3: CASSQDTGSYNEQFF
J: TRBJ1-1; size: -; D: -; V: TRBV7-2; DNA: TGTGCCAGCAGCTTAGGCTGGTCAGGGCGTTCTGACACTGAAGCTTTCTTT; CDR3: CASSLGWSGRSDTEAFF
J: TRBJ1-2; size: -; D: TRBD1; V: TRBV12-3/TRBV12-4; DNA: TGTGCCAGCAGTTTAGCGCTAAGAGGACAGGGTTCGAAAGGCTACACCTTC; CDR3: CASSLALRGQGSKGYTF
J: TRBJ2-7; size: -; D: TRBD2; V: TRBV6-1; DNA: TGTGCCAGCAGTACCCGGGGAGGGATTGGGGGAAGCTCCTACGAGCAGTACTTC; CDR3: CASSTRGGIGGSSYEQYF